This T cell receptor beta chain was sequenced in a study of blood T cell repertoires in COVID-19. Study summary: Italy, Spain and the United States were the sources of the convalescent and acute COVID-19 samples.

Profiled with immunoSEQ multiplex PCR; TCRdb holds only in-frame clones, not every one. In the table there are roughly 100,000 clones, around 91% of which are singletons. V lost 1 base to trimming and J lost 1 base, with 17 bases between them. Germline V gene data show CDR1 as SGHVS and CDR2 as FNYEAQ. The CDR3 totals 18 residues. This sequence joins TRBV7-6 and TRBJ2-1; a weak D match, TRBD2 (6 bases). The sequencing input was peripheral blood. The receptor's source is a man between 18 and 29 years old with COVID-19, enrolled during active disease. The CDR3 DNA reads as TGTGCCAGCAGCTTAGGAGGAGGCTACGGAGGGTCCTACAATGAGCAGTTCTTC. As protein: CASSLGGGYGGSYNEQFF.